The text below deals with one TCR beta chain. TCRdb keeps only in-frame clones here, not all; method: immunoSEQ multiplex PCR. The sample has 130,000 to 150,000 clones, more than 80% seen once. The data originate from a study of blood T cell repertoires in COVID-19. This CDR3 has 14 amino acids. Germline V CDR1 and CDR2: MDHEN, SYDVKM. V lost 5 bases and J 2 bases, leaving 12 bases between the germline ends. The receptor was derived from a man in his late teens or twenties with COVID-19, enrolled during active disease. This sequence joins TRBV28 and TRBJ1-1; D is ambiguous. The sequenced sample consisted of peripheral blood. The CDR3: CASSKAGTNTEAFF. The CDR3 nucleotides are TGTGCCAGCAGTAAGGCGGGCACTAACACTGAAGCTTTCTTT.